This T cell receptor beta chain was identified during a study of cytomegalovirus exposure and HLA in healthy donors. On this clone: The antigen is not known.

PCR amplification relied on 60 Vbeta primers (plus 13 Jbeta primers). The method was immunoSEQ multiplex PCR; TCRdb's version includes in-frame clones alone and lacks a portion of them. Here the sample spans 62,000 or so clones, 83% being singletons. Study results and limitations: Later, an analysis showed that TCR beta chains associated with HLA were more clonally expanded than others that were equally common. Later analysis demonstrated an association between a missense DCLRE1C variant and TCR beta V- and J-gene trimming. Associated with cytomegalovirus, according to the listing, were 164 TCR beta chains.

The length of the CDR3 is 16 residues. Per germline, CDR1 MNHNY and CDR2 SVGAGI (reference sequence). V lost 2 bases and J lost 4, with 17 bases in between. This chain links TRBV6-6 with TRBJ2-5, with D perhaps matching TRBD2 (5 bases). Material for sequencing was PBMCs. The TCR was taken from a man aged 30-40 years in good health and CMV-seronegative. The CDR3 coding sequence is TGTGCCAGCAGTTACCGTCTAGCTCACTCAGGAGAGACCCAGTACTTC. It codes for CASSYRLAHSGETQYF.